One sample yielded the 25 T cell receptor beta chains listed below, sequenced in a study of shared clonotypes between healthy human individuals. Measured with immunoSEQ multiplex PCR; TCRdb has only the in-frame clones, and not every one. The repertoire includes millions of clones, roughly 92% of them detected once, and under 0.15% sits in the top ten. The sample was naive CD4+ T cells sorted from blood. Subset described: CD45RA+ positively selected. The receptors originated from a man aged 18 to 30 in good health.

The J gene is TRBJ2-7, the V gene TRBV10-3; D is undetermined. Germline CDR1 is ENHRY and CDR2 is SYGVKD. V was shortened by 3 bases and J by 2 bases, with 8 bases between the two germline ends. CDR3 length equals 13 residues. The CDR3 reads CAISDALTYEQYF. The CDR3 DNA reads as TGTGCCATCAGTGATGCTCTTACCTACGAGCAGTACTTC.

V and J are TRBV6-1 and TRBJ2-3; D assignment may be TRBD1 or TRBD2 (6 bases each). Germline values: CDR1 MNHNS, CDR2 SASEGT. The length of the CDR3 is 14 residues. Trimming stripped 1 base from V and 9 bases from J, with 14 bases between. The CDR3 reads CASSEVGGGRTQYF. The CDR3 region has the DNA TGTGCCAGCAGTGAAGTTGGAGGGGGGAGGACGCAGTATTTT.

The V gene is TRBV18, the J gene TRBJ2-1; 7 bases are shared with TRBD2. The CDR3 runs 15 residues. Germline trimming cut 6 bases from V and 2 bases from J; bases unmatched to any gene: 7. CDR1 and CDR2 from the germline V gene are KGHSH and LQKENI. The CDR3 spells CASSNVAGTYNEQFF. Written as DNA, the CDR3 is TGTGCCAGCTCGAACGTAGCGGGTACCTACAATGAGCAGTTCTTC.

The gene calls are TRBV10-2 and TRBJ2-6; maybe TRBD2 (5 bases). The CDR3 runs 17 residues. Germline lookup yields CDR1 WSHSY and CDR2 SAAADI. Deletions cut 5 bases from V and 2 bases from J, with 16 bases between. CDR3 DNA sequence: TGCGCCAGCAGTAGAGCGGACCACGAACCTGGGGCCAACGTCCTGACTTTC. Amino acid sequence: CASSRADHEPGANVLTF.

The chain combines TRBV19 with TRBJ2-1; 9 bases are a match to TRBD2. J was trimmed by 3 bases and V by 3 bases; bases with no gene match: 6. Germline V gives CDR1 LNHDA, CDR2 SQIVND (reference sequence). This CDR3 region has 16 residues. CDR3 residues: CASSIASGTGYNEQFF. The DNA for the CDR3 is TGTGCCAGTAGTATCGCTAGCGGGACCGGCTACAATGAGCAGTTCTTC.

Comments on this clone: The sample has other DNA sequences that encode this CDR3 too. This chain uses TRBV10-3 with TRBJ2-5, with D possibly matching TRBD2 (5 bases). Germline V gene data show CDR1 as ENHRY and CDR2 as SYGVKD. V was shortened by 3 bases and J by 5 bases, with 10 bases between the two germline ends. This CDR3 contains 13 residues. The CDR3 reads CAISDGGRETQYF. In DNA form, the CDR3 reads TGTGCCATCAGTGATGGCGGGCGGGAGACCCAGTACTTC.

This clone is a singleton in its sample. The V call is TRBV7-2, the J call TRBJ1-2; 7 nucleotides align to TRBD1. J was trimmed by 5 bases and V by 3 bases; bases with no gene match: 3. Germline assignment: CDR1 SGHTA and CDR2 FQGNSA. There are 13 residues in the CDR3. In nucleotides, the CDR3 is TGTGCCAGCAGCTTGGACAGGTTATATGGCTACACCTTC. Residues: CASSLDRLYGYTF.

Comment on this clone: One end of the junction fails to match germline, which may point to a read error. This chain joins TRBV7-7 and TRBJ2-5; D is possibly TRBD2 (6 bases). Germline V gene sequence: CDR1 SSHAT, CDR2 FNYEAQ (reference sequence). This CDR3 comprises 15 residues. CDR3 nucleotide sequence: TGTGCTAGCAGCCCAAAATTCCAGGGAGGAGAGACCCAGTACTTC. Amino acids: CASSPKFQGGETQYF.

The chain is built from TRBV7-9 and TRBJ2-7; perhaps D is TRBD1 or TRBD2 (6 bases each). This CDR3 comprises 17 residues. Trimming left V 1 base short and J 5 bases short, with 21 bases between. The germline CDR1 and CDR2 sequences are SEHNR and FQNEAQ (reference sequence). This CDR3 is CASSLDRERRGSDEQYF. The CDR3 coding sequence is TGTGCCAGCAGCTTAGACCGGGAGCGCAGGGGATCAGACGAGCAGTACTTC.

This clone was observed once. The chain combines TRBV28 with TRBJ1-2; 9 positions match TRBD1. The V gene end was trimmed by 3 bases and the J gene end by 8 bases; junction bases not matched to a gene: 4. This CDR3 is built from 13 residues. Germline V gives CDR1 MDHEN, CDR2 SYDVKM. The DNA for the CDR3 is TGTGCCAGCAGTTTGGGGACAGGGAACGGCTACACCTTC. Encoded protein: CASSLGTGNGYTF.

The chain employs TRBV9 and TRBJ2-5, with unresolved D. The CDR3 length is 13 residues. The ends were cut back, 4 bases at V and 4 bases at J, with 11 bases in the middle. In germline, CDR1 is SGDLS, CDR2 YYNGEE. Written as DNA, the CDR3 is TGTGCCAGCAGCAGCGCACTGGGAGAGACCCAGTACTTC. Its translation: CASSSALGETQYF.

This chain connects TRBV5-5 to TRBJ2-2; D is ambiguous. In germline, CDR1 is SGHKS, CDR2 YYEKEE (reference sequence). V was trimmed by 1 base and J by 4 bases, leaving 8 bases between them. This CDR3 spans 14 amino acids. The CDR3 sequence is CASSLIFGTGELFF. CDR3 bases: TGTGCCAGCAGCTTGATCTTTGGCACCGGGGAGCTGTTTTTT.

A word on this clone: The sample holds other DNA sequences that translate to the same CDR3. The V call is TRBV20-1, the J call TRBJ1-4; no clear D gene. Per germline, CDR1 DFQATT and CDR2 SNEGSKA (reference sequence). V was clipped by 1 base and J by 7 bases, with 4 bases between them. This CDR3 contains 11 residues. This chain's CDR3 is CSARGLEKLFF. The CDR3, as DNA: TGCAGTGCTAGAGGACTTGAAAAACTGTTTTTT.

V gene TRBV5-4 combines with J gene TRBJ2-7, with a possible D match to TRBD1 (6 bases). CDR1 is SGHNT, CDR2 YYREEE, per germline (reference sequence). The CDR3 has 14 residues. Between the trimmed V and J ends, which lost 4 bases and 2 bases, there was a span of 13 bases. The CDR3 DNA is TGTGCCAGCAGCGGGGGCAGGATCCCCTACGAGCAGTACTTC. It translates to CASSGGRIPYEQYF.

This rearrangement joins TRBV15 to TRBJ1-1; D not certain. CDR1 and CDR2 from the germline V gene are LNHNV and YYDKDF (reference sequence). There are 14 residues in the CDR3. Deletions cut 1 base from V and 2 bases from J, with 8 bases between. The CDR3 DNA is TGTGCCACCAGCAGAGCTGGGGTAAACACTGAAGCTTTCTTT. It is translated as CATSRAGVNTEAFF.

This sequence joins TRBV5-1 and TRBJ1-1; 7 bases fit TRBD1. The germline V gene has CDR1 SGHRS and CDR2 YFSETQ. J was trimmed by 1 base and V by 0 bases; bases with no gene match: 6. The CDR3 has 16 residues. CDR3 DNA sequence: TGCGCCAGCAGCTTGGCCCGGGACAGTGAGAACACTGAAGCTTTCTTT. Translated: CASSLARDSENTEAFF.

The chain recombines TRBV28 with TRBJ2-1, with D uncertain. Germline CDR1 is MDHEN and CDR2 is SYDVKM. The CDR3 is 11 residues long. The ends were cut back, 11 bases at V and 6 bases at J, with 11 bases in the middle. The CDR3 loop is CASKRFNEQFF. CDR3 nucleotides: TGTGCCTCGAAGAGGTTCAATGAGCAGTTCTTC. Full variable domain (outside the CDR3, taken from reference TRBV28 and TRBJ2-1): DVKVTQSSRYLVKRTGEKVFLECVQDMDHENMFWYRQDPGLGLRLIYFSYDVKMKEKGDIPEGYSVSREKKERFSLILESASTNQTSMYLCASKRFNEQFFGPGTRLTVL.

A word on this clone: This sample includes further DNA sequences coding for the same CDR3. The rearrangement uses TRBV5-6 and TRBJ2-1; D call uncertain. In germline, CDR1 is SGHDT, CDR2 YYEEEE. This CDR3 contains 11 residues. V was pared by 4 bases and J by 5 bases, with 4 bases between. CDR3 nucleotides: TGTGCCAGCAGCCGAGACAATGAGCAGTTCTTC. This encodes CASSRDNEQFF.

V gene TRBV5-4 combines with J gene TRBJ1-2; D remains unclear. The CDR3 runs to 14 residues. Germline V CDR1 and CDR2: SGHNT, YYREEE (reference sequence). V was shortened by 4 bases and J by 8 bases, with 18 bases between the two germline ends. This chain's CDR3 is CASSRPISSSGYTF. Here the CDR3 DNA reads TGTGCCAGCAGCCGACCCATATCCTCGTCCGGCTACACCTTC.

The CDR3: CASSEASEGGNTIYF. For the CDR3, the DNA is TGTGCCAGCAGTGAAGCCTCGGAGGGTGGAAACACCATATATTTT. This sequence joins TRBV6-1 and TRBJ1-3, with D unclear. Trimming took off 0 bases at V and 3 bases at J, with 9 bases between the two ends. Germline assignment: CDR1 MNHNS and CDR2 SASEGT. The CDR3 covers 15 residues.

This sequence joins TRBV10-3 and TRBJ1-3; D unresolved. The V gene lost 8 bases and the J gene lost 0 bases, with 8 bases spanning the gap. The CDR3 is 13 amino acids. Germline V gives CDR1 ENHRY, CDR2 SYGVKD. CDR3 sequence: CAIQRFSGNTIYF. The CDR3 DNA reads as TGTGCCATCCAGAGATTCTCTGGAAACACCATATATTTT.

CDR3 sequence: CASSVSPYNQPQHF. CDR3 DNA: TGTGCCAGCTCTGTCAGCCCTTACAATCAGCCCCAGCATTTT. V gene TRBV18 combines with J gene TRBJ1-5, with no clear D. The V gene's germline CDR1 is KGHSH and CDR2 LQKENI. V shed 6 bases and J shed 3 bases, with 12 bases lying between them. The CDR3 consists of 14 residues.

Remarks on this clone: Different DNA sequences within this sample yield the same CDR3. The chain combines TRBV30 with TRBJ1-1; D might be TRBD1 (5 bases). Germline assignment: CDR1 GTSNPN and CDR2 SVGIG (reference sequence). This CDR3 comprises 13 residues. V was shortened by 2 bases and J by 5 bases, with 12 bases between the two germline ends. The CDR3 protein is CAWSRQGGTEAFF. CDR3 sequence (DNA): TGTGCCTGGAGTCGGCAGGGAGGGACTGAAGCTTTCTTT.

This clone has just one count. The chain joins TRBV12-5 to TRBJ2-6; TRBD1 aligns across 9 bases. The CDR3 is made up of 19 amino acids. J gave up 2 bases and V 6 bases, and 14 bases lay outside the gene matches. Germline-derived CDR1 and CDR2 are LGHNT and FRNRAP. CDR3 protein: CASGRTPGTGFAGANVLTF. The DNA of the CDR3 is TGTGCTAGTGGCCGAACCCCCGGGACAGGGTTTGCTGGGGCCAACGTCCTGACTTTC.

V is TRBV5-1 and J is TRBJ2-1, with 8 bases identical to TRBD2. This CDR3 comprises 16 residues. J gave up 4 bases and V 4 bases, and 10 bases lay outside the gene matches. Germline CDR1 SGHRS, CDR2 YFSETQ. This chain's CDR3 is CASSSSGAKQYNEQFF. CDR3 nucleotide sequence: TGCGCCAGCAGCAGTAGCGGGGCGAAGCAATACAATGAGCAGTTCTTC.